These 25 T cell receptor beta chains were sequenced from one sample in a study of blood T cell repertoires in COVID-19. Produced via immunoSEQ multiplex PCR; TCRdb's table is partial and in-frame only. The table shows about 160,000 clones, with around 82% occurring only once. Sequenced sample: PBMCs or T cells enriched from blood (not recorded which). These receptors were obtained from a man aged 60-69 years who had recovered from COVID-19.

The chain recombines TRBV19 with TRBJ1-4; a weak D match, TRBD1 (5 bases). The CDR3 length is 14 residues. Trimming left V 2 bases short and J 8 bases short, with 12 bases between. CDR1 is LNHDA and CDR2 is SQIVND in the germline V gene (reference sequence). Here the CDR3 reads CASSISGLGEKLFF. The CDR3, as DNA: TGTGCCAGTAGTATATCGGGACTAGGAGAAAAACTGTTTTTT.

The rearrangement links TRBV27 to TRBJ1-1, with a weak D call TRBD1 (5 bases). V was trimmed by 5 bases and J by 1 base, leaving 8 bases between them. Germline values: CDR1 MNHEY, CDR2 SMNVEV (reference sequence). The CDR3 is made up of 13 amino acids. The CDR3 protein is CASSPTGNTEAFF. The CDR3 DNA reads TGTGCCAGCAGTCCCACAGGGAACACTGAAGCTTTCTTT.

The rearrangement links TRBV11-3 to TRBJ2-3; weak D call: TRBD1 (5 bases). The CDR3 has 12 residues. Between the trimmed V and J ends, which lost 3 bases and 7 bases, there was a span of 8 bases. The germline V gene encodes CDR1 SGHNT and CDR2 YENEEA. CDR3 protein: CASSFAGNTQYF. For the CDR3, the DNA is TGTGCCAGCAGCTTCGCAGGGAATACGCAGTATTTT.

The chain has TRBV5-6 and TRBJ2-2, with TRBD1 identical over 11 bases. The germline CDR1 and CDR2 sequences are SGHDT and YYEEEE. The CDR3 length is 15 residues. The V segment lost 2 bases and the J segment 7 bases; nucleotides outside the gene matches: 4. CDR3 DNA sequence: TGTGCCAGCAGCTTTGGGACAGGGGGAGACGGGGAGCTGTTTTTT. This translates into CASSFGTGGDGELFF.

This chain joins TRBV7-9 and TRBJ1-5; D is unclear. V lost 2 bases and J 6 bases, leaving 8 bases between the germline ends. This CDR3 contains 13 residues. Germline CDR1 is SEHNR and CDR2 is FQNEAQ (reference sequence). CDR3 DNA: TGTGCCAGCAGCTTAAAAGAGGGTCAGCCCCAGCATTTT. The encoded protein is CASSLKEGQPQHF.

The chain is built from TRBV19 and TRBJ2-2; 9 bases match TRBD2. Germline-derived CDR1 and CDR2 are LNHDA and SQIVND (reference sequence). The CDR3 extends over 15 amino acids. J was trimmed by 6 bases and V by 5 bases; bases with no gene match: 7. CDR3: CASSSRVAGAGELFF. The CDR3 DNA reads TGTGCCAGTAGTTCCCGGGTAGCGGGGGCCGGGGAGCTGTTTTTT. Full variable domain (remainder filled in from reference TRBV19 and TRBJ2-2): DGGITQSPKYLFRKEGQNVTLSCEQNLNHDAMYWYRQDPGQGLRLIYYSQIVNDFQKGDIAEGYSVSREKKESFPLTVTSAQKNPTAFYLCASSSRVAGAGELFFGEGSRLTVL.

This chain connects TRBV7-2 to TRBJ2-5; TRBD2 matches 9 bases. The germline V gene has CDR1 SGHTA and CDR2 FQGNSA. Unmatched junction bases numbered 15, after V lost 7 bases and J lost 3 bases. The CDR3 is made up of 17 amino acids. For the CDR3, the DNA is TGTGCCAGCACCTTTAGCCCCGGGCTAGCGGGGAAAGAGACCCAGTACTTC. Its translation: CASTFSPGLAGKETQYF. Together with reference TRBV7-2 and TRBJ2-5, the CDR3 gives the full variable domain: GAGVSQSPSNKVTEKGKDVELRCDPISGHTALYWYRQSLGQGLEFLIYFQGNSAPDKSGLPSDRFSAERTGGSVSTLTIQRTQQEDSAVYLCASTFSPGLAGKETQYFGPGTRLLVL.

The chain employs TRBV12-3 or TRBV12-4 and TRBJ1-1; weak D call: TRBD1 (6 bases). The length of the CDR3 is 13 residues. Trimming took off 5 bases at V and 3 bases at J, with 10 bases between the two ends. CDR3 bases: TGTGCCAGCAGTATTGCAGGGGACACTGAAGCTTTCTTT. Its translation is CASSIAGDTEAFF.

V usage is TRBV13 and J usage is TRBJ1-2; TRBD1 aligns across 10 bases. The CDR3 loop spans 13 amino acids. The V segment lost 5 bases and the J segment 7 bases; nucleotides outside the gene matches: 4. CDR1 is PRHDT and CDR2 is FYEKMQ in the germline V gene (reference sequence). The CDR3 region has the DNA TGTGCCAGCAGCACCCGGGACAGGGGTGGCTACACCTTC. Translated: CASSTRDRGGYTF.

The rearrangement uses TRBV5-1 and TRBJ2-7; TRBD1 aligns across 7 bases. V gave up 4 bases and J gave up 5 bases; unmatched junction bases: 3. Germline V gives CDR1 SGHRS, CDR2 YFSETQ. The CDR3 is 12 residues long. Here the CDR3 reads CASSVTGNEQYF. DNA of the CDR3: TGCGCCAGCAGCGTGACAGGGAACGAGCAGTACTTC. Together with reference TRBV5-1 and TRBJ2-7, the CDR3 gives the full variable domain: KAGVTQTPRYLIKTRGQQVTLSCSPISGHRSVSWYQQTPGQGLQFLFEYFSETQRNKGNFPGRFSGRQFSNSRSEMNVSTLELGDSALYLCASSVTGNEQYFGPGTRLTVT.

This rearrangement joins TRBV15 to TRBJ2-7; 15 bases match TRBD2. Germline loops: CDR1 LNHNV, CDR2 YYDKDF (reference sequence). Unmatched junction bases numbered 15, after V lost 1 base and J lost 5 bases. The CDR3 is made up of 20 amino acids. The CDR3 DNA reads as TGTGCCACCAGCAGAGTCTCCGGGGGACTAGCGGGGGGCCGTTCCAACGAGCAGTACTTC. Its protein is CATSRVSGGLAGGRSNEQYF.

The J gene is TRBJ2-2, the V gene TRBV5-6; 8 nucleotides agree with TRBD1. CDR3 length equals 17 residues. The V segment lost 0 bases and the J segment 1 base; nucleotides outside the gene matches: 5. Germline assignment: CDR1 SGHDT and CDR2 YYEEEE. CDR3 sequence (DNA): TGTGCCAGCAGCTTGGGTTCCGGGACAGGGAACACCGGGGAGCTGTTTTTT. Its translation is CASSLGSGTGNTGELFF.

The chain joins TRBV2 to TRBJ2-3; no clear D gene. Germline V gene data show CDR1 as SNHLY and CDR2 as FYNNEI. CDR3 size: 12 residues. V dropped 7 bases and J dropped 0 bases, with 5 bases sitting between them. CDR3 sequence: CASKESTDTQYF. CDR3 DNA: TGTGCCAGCAAGGAGAGCACAGATACGCAGTATTTT.

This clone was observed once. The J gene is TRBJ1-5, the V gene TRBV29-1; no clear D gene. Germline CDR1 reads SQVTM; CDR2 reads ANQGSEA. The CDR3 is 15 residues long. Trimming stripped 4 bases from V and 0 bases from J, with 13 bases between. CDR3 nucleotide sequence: TGCAGCGTTGTTGAGGGATCGGGTAGCAATCAGCCCCAGCATTTT. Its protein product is CSVVEGSGSNQPQHF.

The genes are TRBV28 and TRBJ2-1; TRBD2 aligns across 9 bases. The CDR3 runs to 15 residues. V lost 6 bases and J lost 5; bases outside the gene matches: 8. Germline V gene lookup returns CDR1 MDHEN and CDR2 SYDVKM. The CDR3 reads CASRDWTSEDNEQFF. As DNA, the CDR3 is TGTGCCAGCAGAGACTGGACTAGCGAGGACAATGAGCAGTTCTTC.

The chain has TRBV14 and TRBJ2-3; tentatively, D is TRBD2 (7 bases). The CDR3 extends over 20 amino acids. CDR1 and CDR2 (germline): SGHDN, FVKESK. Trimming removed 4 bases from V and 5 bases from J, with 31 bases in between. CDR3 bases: TGTGCCAGCAGCCCCGCATGGGGGGCCTTCGGGGCGGGAGTCGAAGATACGCAGTATTTT. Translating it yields CASSPAWGAFGAGVEDTQYF. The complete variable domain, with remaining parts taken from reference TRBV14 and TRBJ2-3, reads EAGVTQFPSHSVIEKGQTVTLRCDPISGHDNLYWYRRVMGKEIKFLLHFVKESKQDESGMPNNRFLAERTGGTYSTLKVQPAELEDSGVYFCASSPAWGAFGAGVEDTQYFGPGTRLTVL.

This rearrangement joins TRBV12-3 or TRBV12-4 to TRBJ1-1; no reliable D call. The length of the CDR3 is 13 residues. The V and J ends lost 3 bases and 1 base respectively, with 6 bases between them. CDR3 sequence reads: CASSFRQNTEAFF. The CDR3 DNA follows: TGTGCCAGCAGTTTCCGACAGAACACTGAAGCTTTCTTT.

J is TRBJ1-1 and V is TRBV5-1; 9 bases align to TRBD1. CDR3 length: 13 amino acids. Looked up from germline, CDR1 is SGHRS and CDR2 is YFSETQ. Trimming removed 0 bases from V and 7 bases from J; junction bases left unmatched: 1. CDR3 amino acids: CASSLAGQGEAFF. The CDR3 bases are TGCGCCAGCAGCTTGGCGGGACAGGGTGAAGCTTTCTTT.

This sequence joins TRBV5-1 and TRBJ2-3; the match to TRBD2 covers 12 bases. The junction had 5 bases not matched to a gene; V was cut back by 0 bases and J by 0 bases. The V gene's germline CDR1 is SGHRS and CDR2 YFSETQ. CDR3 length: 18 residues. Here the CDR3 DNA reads TGCGCCAGCAGCTTGGCCACTAGCGGGGGGCCTAGCACAGATACGCAGTATTTT. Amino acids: CASSLATSGGPSTDTQYF.

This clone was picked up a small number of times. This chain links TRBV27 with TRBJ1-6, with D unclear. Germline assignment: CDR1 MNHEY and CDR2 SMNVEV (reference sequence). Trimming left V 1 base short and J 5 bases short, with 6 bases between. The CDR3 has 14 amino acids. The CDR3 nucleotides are TGTGCCAGCAGTTTATGGGCCGATAATTCACCCCTCCACTTT. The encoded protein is CASSLWADNSPLHF.

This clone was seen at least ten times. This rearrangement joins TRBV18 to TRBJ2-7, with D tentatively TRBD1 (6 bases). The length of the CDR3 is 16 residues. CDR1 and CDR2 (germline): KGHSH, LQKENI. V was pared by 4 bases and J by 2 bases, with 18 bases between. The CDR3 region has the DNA TGTGCCAGCTCACAGAACCGGGCCGGGACAACCTACGAGCAGTACTTC. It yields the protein CASSQNRAGTTYEQYF.

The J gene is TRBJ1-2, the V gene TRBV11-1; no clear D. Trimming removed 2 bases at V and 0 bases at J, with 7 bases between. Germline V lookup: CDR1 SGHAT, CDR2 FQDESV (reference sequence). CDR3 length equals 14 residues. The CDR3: CASSLQDTNYGYTF. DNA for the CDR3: TGTGCCAGCAGCTTACAGGATACTAACTATGGCTACACCTTC.

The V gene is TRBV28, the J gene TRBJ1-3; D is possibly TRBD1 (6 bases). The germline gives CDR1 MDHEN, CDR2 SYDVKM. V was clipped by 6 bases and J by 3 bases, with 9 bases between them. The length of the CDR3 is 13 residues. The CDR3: CASRPQGGNTIYF. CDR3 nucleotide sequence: TGTGCCAGCAGACCACAGGGTGGAAACACCATATATTTT.

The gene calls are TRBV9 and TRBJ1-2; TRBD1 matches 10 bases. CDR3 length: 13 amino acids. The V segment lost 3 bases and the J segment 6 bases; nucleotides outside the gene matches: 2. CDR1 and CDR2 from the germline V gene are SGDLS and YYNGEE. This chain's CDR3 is CASSAGTGDGYTF. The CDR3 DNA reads TGTGCCAGCAGCGCCGGGACAGGGGATGGCTACACCTTC.

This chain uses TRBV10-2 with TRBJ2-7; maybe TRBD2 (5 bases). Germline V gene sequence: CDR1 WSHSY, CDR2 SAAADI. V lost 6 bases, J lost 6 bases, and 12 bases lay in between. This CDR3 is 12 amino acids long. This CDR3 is CASSAGEGEQYF. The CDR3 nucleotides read TGCGCCAGCAGCGCCGGGGAAGGCGAGCAGTACTTC.